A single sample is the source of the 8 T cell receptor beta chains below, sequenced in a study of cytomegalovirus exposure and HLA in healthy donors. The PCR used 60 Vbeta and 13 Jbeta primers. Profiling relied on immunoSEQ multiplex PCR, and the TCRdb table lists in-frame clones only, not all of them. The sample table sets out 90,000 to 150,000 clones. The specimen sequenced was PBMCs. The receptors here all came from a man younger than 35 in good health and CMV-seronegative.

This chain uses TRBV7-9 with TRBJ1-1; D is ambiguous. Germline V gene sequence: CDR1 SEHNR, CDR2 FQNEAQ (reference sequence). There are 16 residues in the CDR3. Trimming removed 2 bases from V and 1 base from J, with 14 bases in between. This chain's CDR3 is CASSLFTQSWNTEAFF. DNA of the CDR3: TGTGCCAGCAGCTTATTTACACAGAGCTGGAACACTGAAGCTTTCTTT.

The CDR3 coding sequence is TGTGCCAGTACCAAGACAGGGAGTCGGGCAACCGGTCAGCCCCAGCATTTT. Translation: CASTKTGSRATGQPQHF. The chain couples TRBV19 to TRBJ1-5, with 7 bases aligning to TRBD1. The V gene end was trimmed by 7 bases and the J gene end by 6 bases; junction bases not matched to a gene: 18. This CDR3 is 17 amino acids long. Per the germline V gene, CDR1 is LNHDA and CDR2 is SQIVND (reference sequence).

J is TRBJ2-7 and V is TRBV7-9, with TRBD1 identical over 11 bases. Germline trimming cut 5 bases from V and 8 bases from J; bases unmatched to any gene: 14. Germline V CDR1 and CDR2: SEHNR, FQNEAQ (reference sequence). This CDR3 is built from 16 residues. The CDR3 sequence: CASSPKVRTGGAKQYF. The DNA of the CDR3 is TGTGCCAGCAGCCCGAAAGTTCGGACAGGGGGCGCAAAGCAGTACTTC.

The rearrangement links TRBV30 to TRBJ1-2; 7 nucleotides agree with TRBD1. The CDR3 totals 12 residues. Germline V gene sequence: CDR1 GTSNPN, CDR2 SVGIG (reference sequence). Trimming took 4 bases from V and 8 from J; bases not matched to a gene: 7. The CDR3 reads CAWTGGRWGYTF. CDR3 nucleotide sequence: TGTGCCTGGACAGGGGGACGTTGGGGCTACACCTTC. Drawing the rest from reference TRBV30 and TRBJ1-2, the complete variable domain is SQTIHQWPATLVQPVGSPLSLECTVEGTSNPNLYWYRQAAGRGLQLLFYSVGIGQISSEVPQNLSASRPQDRQFILSSKKLLLSDSGFYLCAWTGGRWGYTFGSGTRLTVV.

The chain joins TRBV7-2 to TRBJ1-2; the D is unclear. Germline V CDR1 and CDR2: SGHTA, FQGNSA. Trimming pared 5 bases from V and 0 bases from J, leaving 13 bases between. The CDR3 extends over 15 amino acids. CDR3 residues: CASSSLMQANYGYTF. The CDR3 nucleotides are TGTGCCAGCAGCAGCCTCATGCAAGCTAACTATGGCTACACCTTC.

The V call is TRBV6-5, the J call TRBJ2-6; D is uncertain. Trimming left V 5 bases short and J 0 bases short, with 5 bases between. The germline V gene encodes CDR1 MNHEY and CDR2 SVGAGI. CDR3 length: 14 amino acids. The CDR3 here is CASSKASGANVLTF. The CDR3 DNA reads TGTGCCAGCAGTAAAGCCTCTGGGGCCAACGTCCTGACTTTC.

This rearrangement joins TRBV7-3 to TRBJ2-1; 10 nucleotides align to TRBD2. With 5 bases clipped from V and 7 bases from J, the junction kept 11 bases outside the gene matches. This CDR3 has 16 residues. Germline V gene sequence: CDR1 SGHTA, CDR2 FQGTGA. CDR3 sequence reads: CASSPGGKRGGNEQFF. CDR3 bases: TGTGCCAGCAGCCCCGGGGGCAAGCGGGGGGGAAATGAGCAGTTCTTC.

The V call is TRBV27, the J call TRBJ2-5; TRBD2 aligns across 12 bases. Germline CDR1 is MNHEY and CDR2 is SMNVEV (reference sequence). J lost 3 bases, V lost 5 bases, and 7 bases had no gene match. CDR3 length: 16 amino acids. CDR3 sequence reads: CASSPLPSGREETQYF. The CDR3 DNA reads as TGTGCCAGCAGTCCTCTCCCTAGCGGGAGGGAAGAGACCCAGTACTTC.